This paragraph covers one T cell receptor beta chain sequence. Its antigen is undetermined. Produced via immunoSEQ multiplex PCR; TCRdb's table is partial and in-frame only. The sample shows 100,000 or so clones, approximately 94% of them seen only once. Germline CDR1 reads LNHDA; CDR2 reads SQIVND (reference sequence). Trimming left V 3 bases short and J 1 base short, with 10 bases between. The CDR3 consists of 16 residues. This sample is part of a study of siplizumab effects on memory and regulatory T cells. Findings of the study overall: Both greater diversity than memory cells and a major contribution to the alloresponse seemed to characterize naive T cells.

The sequenced material came from Tregs sorted from blood. The J gene is TRBJ2-6, the V gene TRBV19; a possible D gene is TRBD1 (5 bases). This clonotype originated in a human donor in good health. The CDR3 is CASSMFRGSGANVLTF. The CDR3 bases are TGTGCCAGTAGTATGTTTAGGGGTTCTGGGGCCAACGTCCTGACTTTC. The variable domain in full, completed from reference TRBV19 and TRBJ2-6, reads DGGITQSPKYLFRKEGQNVTLSCEQNLNHDAMYWYRQDPGQGLRLIYYSQIVNDFQKGDIAEGYSVSREKKESFPLTVTSAQKNPTAFYLCASSMFRGSGANVLTFGAGSRLTVL.